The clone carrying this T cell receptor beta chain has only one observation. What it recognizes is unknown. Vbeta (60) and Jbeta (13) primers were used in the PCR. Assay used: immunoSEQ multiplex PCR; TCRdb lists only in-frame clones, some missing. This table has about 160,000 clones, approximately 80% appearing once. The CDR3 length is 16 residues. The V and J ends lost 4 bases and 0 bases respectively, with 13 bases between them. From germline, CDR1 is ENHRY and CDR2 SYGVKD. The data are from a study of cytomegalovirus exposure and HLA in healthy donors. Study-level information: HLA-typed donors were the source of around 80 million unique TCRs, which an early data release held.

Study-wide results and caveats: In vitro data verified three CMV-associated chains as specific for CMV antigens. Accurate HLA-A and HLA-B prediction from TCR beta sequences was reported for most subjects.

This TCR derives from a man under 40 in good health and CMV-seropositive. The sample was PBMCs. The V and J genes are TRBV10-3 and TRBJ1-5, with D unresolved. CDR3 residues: CAISGGDPYSNQPQHF. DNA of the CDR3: TGTGCCATCAGTGGCGGGGATCCTTATAGCAATCAGCCCCAGCATTTT.